The source of this TCR beta chain is a study of blood T cell repertoires in COVID-19. The germline gives CDR1 SEHNR, CDR2 FQNEAQ (reference sequence). This CDR3 is 14 amino acids long. Deletions cut 4 bases from V and 0 bases from J, with 6 bases between. Only in-frame clones appear in the TCRdb table, and some are missing; sequencing was by immunoSEQ multiplex PCR. The sample contains under 350,000 clones, around 83% of which appear only once. The TCR was taken from a man aged 18 to 29 with active or convalescent COVID-19. Material for sequencing was peripheral blood. The chain employs TRBV7-9 and TRBJ1-4; D unclear. CDR3 in amino acids: CASSSIATNEKLFF. The CDR3 DNA follows: TGTGCCAGCAGCTCCATTGCAACTAATGAAAAACTGTTTTTT.